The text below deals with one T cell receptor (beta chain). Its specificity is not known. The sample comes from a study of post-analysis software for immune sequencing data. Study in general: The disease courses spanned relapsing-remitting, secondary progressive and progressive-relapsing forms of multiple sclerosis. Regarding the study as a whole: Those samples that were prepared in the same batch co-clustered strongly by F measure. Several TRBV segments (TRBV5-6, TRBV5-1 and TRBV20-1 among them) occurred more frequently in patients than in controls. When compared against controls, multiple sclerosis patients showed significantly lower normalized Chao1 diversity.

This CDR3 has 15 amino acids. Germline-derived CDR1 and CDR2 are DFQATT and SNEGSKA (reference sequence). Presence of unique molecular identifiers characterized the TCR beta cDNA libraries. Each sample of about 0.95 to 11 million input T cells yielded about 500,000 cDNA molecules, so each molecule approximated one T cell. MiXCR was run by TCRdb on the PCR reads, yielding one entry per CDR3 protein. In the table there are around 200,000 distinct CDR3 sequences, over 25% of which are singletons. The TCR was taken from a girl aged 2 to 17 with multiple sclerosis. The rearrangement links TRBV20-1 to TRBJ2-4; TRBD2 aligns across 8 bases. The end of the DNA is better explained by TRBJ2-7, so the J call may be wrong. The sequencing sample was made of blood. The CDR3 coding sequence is TGCAGTGCTACGGGAGGGGACGGATCCACCTACGAGCAGTACTTC. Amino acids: CSATGGDGSTYEQYF.